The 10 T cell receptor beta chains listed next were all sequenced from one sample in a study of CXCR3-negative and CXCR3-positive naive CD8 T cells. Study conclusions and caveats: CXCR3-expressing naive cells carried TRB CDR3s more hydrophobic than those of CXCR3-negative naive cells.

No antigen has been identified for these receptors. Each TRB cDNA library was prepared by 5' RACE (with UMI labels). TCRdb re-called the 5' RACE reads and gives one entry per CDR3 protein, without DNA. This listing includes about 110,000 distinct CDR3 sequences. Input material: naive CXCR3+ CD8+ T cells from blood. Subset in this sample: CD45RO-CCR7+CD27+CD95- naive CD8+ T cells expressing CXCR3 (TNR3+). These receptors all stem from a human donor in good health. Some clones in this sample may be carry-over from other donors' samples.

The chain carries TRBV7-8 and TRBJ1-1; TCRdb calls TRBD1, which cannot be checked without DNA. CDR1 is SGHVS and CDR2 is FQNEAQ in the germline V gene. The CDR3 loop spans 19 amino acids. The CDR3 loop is CASSPRYRSSGGENTEAFF.

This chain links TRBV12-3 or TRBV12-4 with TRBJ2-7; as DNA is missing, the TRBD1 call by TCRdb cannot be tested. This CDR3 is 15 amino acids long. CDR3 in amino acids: CASSSEGVGNSEQYF.

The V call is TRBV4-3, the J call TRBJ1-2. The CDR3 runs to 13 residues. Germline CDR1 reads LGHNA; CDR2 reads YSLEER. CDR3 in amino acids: CASSQELRALYTF.

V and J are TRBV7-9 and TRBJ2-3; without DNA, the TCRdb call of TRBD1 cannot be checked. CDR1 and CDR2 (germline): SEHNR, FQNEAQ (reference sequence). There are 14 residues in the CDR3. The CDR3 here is CASQGQTSTDTQYF.

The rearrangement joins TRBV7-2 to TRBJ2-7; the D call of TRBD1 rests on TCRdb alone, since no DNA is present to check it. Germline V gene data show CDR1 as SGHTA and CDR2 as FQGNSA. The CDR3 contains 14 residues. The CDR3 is CASSLAGANNEQYF.

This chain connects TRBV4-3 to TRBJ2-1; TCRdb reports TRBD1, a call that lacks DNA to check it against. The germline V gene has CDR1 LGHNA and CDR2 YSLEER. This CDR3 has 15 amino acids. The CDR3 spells CASSHSGGEYNEQFF.

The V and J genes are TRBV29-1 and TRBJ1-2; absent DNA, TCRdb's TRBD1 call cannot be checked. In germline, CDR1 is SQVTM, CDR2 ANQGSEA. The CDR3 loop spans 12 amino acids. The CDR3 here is CSVVPPGYGYTF.

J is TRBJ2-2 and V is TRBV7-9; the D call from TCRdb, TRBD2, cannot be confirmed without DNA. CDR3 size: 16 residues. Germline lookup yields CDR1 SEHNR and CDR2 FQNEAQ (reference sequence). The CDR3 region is CASLSMDGGNTGELFF.

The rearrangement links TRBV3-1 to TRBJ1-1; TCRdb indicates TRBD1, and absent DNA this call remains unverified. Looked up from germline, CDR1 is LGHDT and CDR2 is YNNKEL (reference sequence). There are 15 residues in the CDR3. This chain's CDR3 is CASSQVGRPDTEAFF.

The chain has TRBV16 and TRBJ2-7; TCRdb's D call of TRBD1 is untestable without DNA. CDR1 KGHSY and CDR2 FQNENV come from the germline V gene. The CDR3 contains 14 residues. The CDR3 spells CASSQGTGDTEQYF. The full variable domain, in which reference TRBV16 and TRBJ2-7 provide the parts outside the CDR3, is GEEVAQTPKHLVRGEGQKAKLYCAPIKGHSYVFWYQQVLKNEFKFLISFQNENVFDETGMPKERFSAKCLPNSPCSLEIQATKLEDSAVYFCASSQGTGDTEQYFGPGTRLTVT.